The T cell receptor (beta chain) under discussion was sequenced for a study of T cells in Graves' hyperthyroidism and ophthalmopathy. Notes on the study in general: Ophthalmopathy, as predicted by the model, came a median roughly 6.8 months after the prediction.

PBMCs were collected from an approximately 9.5 ml volume of fresh peripheral blood. This clonotype is labeled as medium-sized (0.01 to 0.1%). Its antigen is currently unknown. Amplified TCR beta CDR3 regions derived from RNA transcripts. The primer set for the first-round RT-PCR of the TCR CDR3 was HTBI. TCRdb independently ran MiXCR on the multiplex PCR reads; one entry per CDR3 protein. This table holds over 500,000 distinct CDR3 sequences, 12% to 15% found once. The sequence was collected from a woman between 40 and 50 years old with Graves' hyperthyroidism. The material sequenced was blood.

The CDR3 DNA reads TGTGCCAGCAGCTTCCGTACTAGCGGGAGTCAGGGCCAAGAGACCCAGTACTTC. This gives the protein CASSFRTSGSQGQETQYF. The chain employs TRBV7-8 and TRBJ2-5; TRBD2 matches 11 bases. The CDR3 covers 18 residues. CDR1 is SGHVS and CDR2 is FQNEAQ in the germline V gene. The V and J ends lost 3 bases and 1 base, in that order; junction bases with no gene match: 10.